This T cell receptor beta chain was captured by sequencing in a study of cytomegalovirus exposure and HLA in healthy donors. Amplification used 60 Vbeta primers and 13 Jbeta primers. Here immunoSEQ multiplex PCR was the method, and the copy in TCRdb shows in-frame clones only, minus some. The repertoire includes about 200,000 clones, roughly 77% of them detected once, and 3.4% sits in the top ten. CDR1 and CDR2 (germline): SGHNT, YYREEE (reference sequence). The V and J ends lost 4 bases and 2 bases, in that order; junction bases with no gene match: 17. The CDR3 is made up of 18 amino acids. The chain uses TRBV5-4 and TRBJ2-7; TRBD2 matches at 8 bases. The source of this sequence is a man in his forties in good health and CMV-seropositive. Source material: PBMCs. The DNA of the CDR3 is TGTGCCAGCAGCCGGGGCCCAGGAAGCGGGAGCGGGCCCTACGAGCAGTACTTC. This encodes CASSRGPGSGSGPYEQYF. The full variable domain, rest sourced from reference TRBV5-4 and TRBJ2-7, is ETGVTQSPTHLIKTRGQQVTLRCSSQSGHNTVSWYQQALGQGPQFIFQYYREEENGRGNFPPRFSGLQFPNYSSELNVNALELDDSALYLCASSRGPGSGSGPYEQYFGPGTRLTVT.